The clone carrying this T cell receptor (beta chain) has more than one count but fewer than ten. The antigen remains unidentified. Primed by a sample-barcoded 5' primer and a J-beta primer mix, a second PCR proceeded for roughly 6 to 12 cycles. One entry per CDR3 protein, called by TCRdb with MiXCR from the 5' RACE reads. The sample lists 890,000 or so distinct CDR3 sequences; 55% to 65% were seen once. Germline V gene sequence: CDR1 LGHDT, CDR2 YNNKEL (reference sequence). Between the trimmed V and J ends, which lost 0 bases and 4 bases, there was a span of 9 bases. The CDR3 runs 14 residues. These data come from a study of blood T cells in healthy people across ages. Regarding the study as a whole: Investigators treated diversity estimates from one million T cells as underestimates.

At least 7 million PBMCs were isolated per sample. The chain links TRBV3-1 to TRBJ1-2; D is unresolved. Sequenced sample: blood. The receptor was derived from a young man in good health. The CDR3 here is CASSQDLGVYGYTF. CDR3 bases: TGTGCCAGCAGCCAAGATCTCGGAGTCTATGGCTACACCTTC.